The 15 T cell receptor beta chains below all came from one sample that was sequenced in a study of blood T cell repertoires in COVID-19. Clones were read by immunoSEQ multiplex PCR, and TCRdb kept only the in-frame ones, dropping some. Among 250,000 to 350,000 clones listed, about 90% were seen once. Sequencing was done on a sample of peripheral blood. These receptors all stem from a man aged 18 to 29 with active or convalescent COVID-19.

This CDR3 is CATLETSPLGYEQYF. CDR3 coding DNA: TGTGCCACCCTGGAGACTAGCCCGTTGGGGTACGAGCAGTACTTC. This rearrangement joins TRBV2 to TRBJ2-7; 7 bases fit TRBD2. V gave up 10 bases and J gave up 4 bases; unmatched junction bases: 16. Germline CDR1 and CDR2: SNHLY and FYNNEI. The CDR3 loop spans 15 amino acids.

This clone was recorded only once. This chain joins TRBV7-2 and TRBJ2-5; 7 nucleotides match TRBD1. The CDR3 has 14 residues. Germline CDR1 and CDR2: SGHTA and FQGNSA. Trimming at V came to 6 bases and at J to 10 bases, leaving 14 bases not matched to a gene. CDR3 DNA sequence: TGTGCCAGCAGTACCGGGACAGTGACCGCACTCCAGTACTTC. Residues: CASSTGTVTALQYF.

J is TRBJ2-7 and V is TRBV6-5, with 9 bases matching TRBD1. CDR3 length: 13 amino acids. With V trimmed by 6 bases and J by 6 bases, 6 bases remained unmatched. From germline, CDR1 is MNHEY and CDR2 SVGAGI. CDR3 sequence: CASSPGQGVEQYF. DNA for the CDR3: TGTGCCAGCAGCCCGGGACAGGGAGTCGAGCAGTACTTC.

V gene TRBV7-6 combines with J gene TRBJ2-5; 8 nucleotides agree with TRBD2. The V gene end was trimmed by 5 bases and the J gene end by 11 bases; junction bases not matched to a gene: 7. CDR3 length: 12 residues. Germline loops: CDR1 SGHVS, CDR2 FNYEAQ. CDR3 in DNA: TGTGCCAGCAGCCCAGCTAGCGGGCCTCAGTACTTC. It encodes CASSPASGPQYF.

V and J are TRBV28 and TRBJ1-4, with 8 bases matching TRBD1. The germline CDR1 and CDR2 sequences are MDHEN and SYDVKM. The CDR3 is 14 amino acids. V gave up 6 bases and J gave up 7 bases; unmatched junction bases: 7. The CDR3 DNA follows: TGTGCCAGCAGCACAGGGGGGGGAGGTGAAAAACTGTTTTTT. This translates into CASSTGGGGEKLFF. The full variable domain, its missing parts supplied by reference TRBV28 and TRBJ1-4, is DVKVTQSSRYLVKRTGEKVFLECVQDMDHENMFWYRQDPGLGLRLIYFSYDVKMKEKGDIPEGYSVSREKKERFSLILESASTNQTSMYLCASSTGGGGEKLFFGSGTQLSVL.

The gene calls are TRBV27 and TRBJ1-3, with D possibly TRBD1 on 6 matching bases. Trimming took off 4 bases at V and 2 bases at J, with 9 bases between the two ends. This CDR3 has 14 residues. Germline V gives CDR1 MNHEY, CDR2 SMNVEV (reference sequence). The CDR3 here is CASSSGVPGNTIYF. The CDR3 DNA reads TGTGCCAGCAGTTCAGGGGTTCCTGGAAACACCATATATTTT.

CDR3 DNA: TGTGCCAGCAGCCGAGTAGGAGGGACTGAAGCTTTCTTT. It encodes CASSRVGGTEAFF. The rearrangement links TRBV7-3 to TRBJ1-1, with D uncertain. Per germline, CDR1 SGHTA and CDR2 FQGTGA. CDR3 size: 13 residues. The V end was cut by 5 bases, the J end by 5 bases, with 12 bases between.

The chain couples TRBV18 to TRBJ1-2; 7 bases fit TRBD1. The CDR3 totals 13 residues. Per germline, CDR1 KGHSH and CDR2 LQKENI. V lost 6 bases and J lost 5; bases outside the gene matches: 6. DNA of the CDR3: TGTGCCAGCTCGGAGGGGGCAAAATATGGCTACACCTTC. This sequence encodes CASSEGAKYGYTF.

This sequence joins TRBV5-1 and TRBJ2-3, with 16 positions matching TRBD2. The CDR3 runs 17 residues. V shed 9 bases, J shed 5 bases, and the junction held 12 bases outside the gene matches. Germline CDR1 and CDR2: SGHRS and YFSETQ. The CDR3 coding sequence is TGCGCCACCGCGCAGGGACTAGCGGGAGGGCCCGTAGATACGCAGTATTTT. Translating it yields CATAQGLAGGPVDTQYF.

The genes are TRBV7-6 and TRBJ1-1; a possible D gene is TRBD1 (6 bases). Germline CDR1 reads SGHVS; CDR2 reads FNYEAQ. CDR3 size: 13 residues. V shed 4 bases and J shed 1 base, with 7 bases lying between them. CDR3 nucleotide sequence: TGTGCCAGCAGCTCACAGGGGAACACTGAAGCTTTCTTT. Its translation: CASSSQGNTEAFF.

This chain links TRBV29-1 with TRBJ1-1, with D uncertain. Germline-derived CDR1 and CDR2 are SQVTM and ANQGSEA. Trimming pared 7 bases from V and 6 bases from J, leaving 18 bases between. The CDR3 is 13 amino acids. In DNA, the CDR3 is TGCAGCGGATCGGGGATTTCTTTCGCTGAAGCTTTCTTT. It yields the protein CSGSGISFAEAFF.

The J gene is TRBJ1-1, the V gene TRBV7-9, with TRBD1 identical over 7 bases. From germline, CDR1 is SEHNR and CDR2 FQNEAQ (reference sequence). The ends lost 5 bases at V and 0 bases at J; junction bases unmatched: 6. CDR3 length: 15 amino acids. The CDR3 DNA reads TGTGCCAGCAGCGCACCCGGGACAGTGAACACTGAAGCTTTCTTT. Residues: CASSAPGTVNTEAFF.

This chain links TRBV6-5 with TRBJ1-2; a possible D gene is TRBD1 (6 bases). The CDR3 totals 14 residues. Deletions cut 5 bases from V and 4 bases from J, with 14 bases between. The germline V gene encodes CDR1 MNHEY and CDR2 SVGAGI. This CDR3 reads CASSLRDKIYGYTF. CDR3 sequence (DNA): TGTGCCAGCAGTCTACGGGACAAGATCTATGGCTACACCTTC.

This sequence joins TRBV5-4 and TRBJ1-6; maybe TRBD1 (6 bases). The CDR3 extends over 14 amino acids. The V and J ends lost 4 bases and 5 bases respectively, with 10 bases between them. Germline CDR1 is SGHNT and CDR2 is YYREEE (reference sequence). The CDR3 sequence is CASSPGTNNSPLHF. CDR3 in DNA: TGTGCCAGCAGCCCGGGGACAAATAATTCACCCCTCCACTTT.

The chain employs TRBV28 and TRBJ2-7, with a tentative D call TRBD1 (6 bases). Germline V gene lookup returns CDR1 MDHEN and CDR2 SYDVKM. The germline V and J ends were trimmed by 1 base and 2 bases, with 18 bases remaining between them. The CDR3 has 17 residues. CDR3 bases: TGTGCCAGCAGTTTATCGGGCAGGGGCTGGAGCACCTACGAGCAGTACTTC. Its translation is CASSLSGRGWSTYEQYF.